This entry lists 2 T cell receptor beta chains sequenced from one sample in a study of shared clonotypes between healthy human individuals. Assay: immunoSEQ multiplex PCR; the TCRdb copy retains only in-frame clones and omits some. Counted here are under 200,000 clones, 85% to 95% occurring once; the ten biggest clones make up around 0.067%. Specimen: naive CD4+ T cells sorted from blood. Documented subset: CD45RA+ positively selected. The source is a young woman in good health.

The chain couples TRBV29-1 to TRBJ2-2; 9 bases are shared with TRBD2. This CDR3 has 14 residues. CDR1 is SQVTM and CDR2 is ANQGSEA in the germline V gene. V lost 7 bases to trimming and J lost 0 bases; unmatched junction nucleotides: 3. In nucleotides, the CDR3 is TGCAGCGGTCTAGCGGGAACGAACACCGGGGAGCTGTTTTTT. Translated: CSGLAGTNTGELFF.

V is TRBV28 and J is TRBJ2-1; 8 nucleotides agree with TRBD2. Per the germline V gene, CDR1 is MDHEN and CDR2 is SYDVKM. This CDR3 spans 15 amino acids. The V segment lost 4 bases and the J segment 4 bases; nucleotides outside the gene matches: 6. The CDR3 loop is CASSSIQRGYNEQFF. The CDR3 coding sequence is TGTGCCAGCAGTTCAATTCAGCGGGGGTACAATGAGCAGTTCTTC.